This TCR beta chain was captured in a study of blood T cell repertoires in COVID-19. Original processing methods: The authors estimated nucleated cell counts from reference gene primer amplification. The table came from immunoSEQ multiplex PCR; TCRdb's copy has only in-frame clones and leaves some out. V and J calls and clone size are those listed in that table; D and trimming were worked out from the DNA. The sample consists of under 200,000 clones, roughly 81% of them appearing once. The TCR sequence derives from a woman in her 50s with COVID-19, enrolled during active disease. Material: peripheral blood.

CDR3 sequence: CASSSGDSAPSGANVLTF. The CDR3 region has the DNA TGTGCCAGCAGCAGTGGGGACAGTGCACCGTCTGGGGCCAACGTCCTGACTTTC. V is TRBV21-1 and J is TRBJ2-6; the D segment call TRBD1 is taken from the table without a DNA check. TRBV21-1 is recorded as a pseudogene. The CDR3 runs 18 residues.